The 5 T cell receptor beta chains presented below share a single source sample, sequenced in a study of spatial heterogeneity in lung cancer. The time point here: blood at routine non-recurrence follow-up after resection. TCRdb passed the 5' RACE reads through MiXCR, listing each CDR3 protein once. The top ten clones hold nearly 35% of a sample with about 10,000 distinct CDR3 sequences, around 10% of them seen once. The material sequenced was PBMCs, taken at follow-up. The receptors were gathered from a female donor with early-stage non-small cell lung cancer.

This clonotype was counted ten times or more. V and J are TRBV7-9 and TRBJ2-5, with 12 positions matching TRBD2. Germline loops: CDR1 SEHNR, CDR2 FQNEAQ (reference sequence). The V gene end was trimmed by 7 bases and the J gene end by 1 base; junction bases not matched to a gene: 1. CDR3 length: 14 residues. The CDR3 sequence: CASKLAGGQETQYF. The CDR3 coding sequence is TGTGCCAGCAAACTAGCGGGGGGCCAAGAGACCCAGTACTTC.

J is TRBJ2-1 and V is TRBV7-9, with 7 bases lining up with TRBD2. The CDR3 has 16 residues. Germline CDR1 SEHNR, CDR2 FQNEAQ (reference sequence). V was pared by 1 base and J by 9 bases, with 12 bases of the junction left unmatched. This CDR3 is CASSLVPRGGSSEQFF. The CDR3 nucleotides read TGTGCCAGCAGCTTAGTCCCAAGGGGCGGGAGTAGTGAGCAGTTCTTC.

In its sample, this clonotype is medium-sized. The chain carries TRBV29-1 and TRBJ2-5; 10 nucleotides align to TRBD2. Germline V CDR1 and CDR2: SQVTM, ANQGSEA. The CDR3 loop spans 11 amino acids. V gave up 5 bases and J gave up 14 bases; unmatched junction bases: 8. This chain's CDR3 is CSVSLAGAPYF. CDR3 DNA sequence: TGCAGCGTTTCTCTAGCGGGGGCCCCATACTTC.

V and J are TRBV7-7 and TRBJ2-3; D is unclear. CDR1 and CDR2 from the germline V gene are SSHAT and FNYEAQ (reference sequence). The CDR3 loop spans 15 amino acids. V was clipped by 5 bases and J by 5 bases, with 17 bases between them. CDR3 loop: CASSLRPDLLDTQYF. CDR3 DNA sequence: TGTGCCAGCAGCCTCCGGCCCGATCTTTTAGATACGCAGTATTTT.

As regards this clonotype: A much larger clone differs by one base, so this may be a read error. The genes are TRBV28 and TRBJ2-7; unclear D gene. The CDR3 runs to 14 residues. Germline assignment: CDR1 MDHEN and CDR2 SYDVKM. CDR3 nucleotides: TGTGCCTGCAGTTCAGCCCTCCCCCCCCTGAGGCAGTACTTC. It is translated as CACSSALPPLRQYF.